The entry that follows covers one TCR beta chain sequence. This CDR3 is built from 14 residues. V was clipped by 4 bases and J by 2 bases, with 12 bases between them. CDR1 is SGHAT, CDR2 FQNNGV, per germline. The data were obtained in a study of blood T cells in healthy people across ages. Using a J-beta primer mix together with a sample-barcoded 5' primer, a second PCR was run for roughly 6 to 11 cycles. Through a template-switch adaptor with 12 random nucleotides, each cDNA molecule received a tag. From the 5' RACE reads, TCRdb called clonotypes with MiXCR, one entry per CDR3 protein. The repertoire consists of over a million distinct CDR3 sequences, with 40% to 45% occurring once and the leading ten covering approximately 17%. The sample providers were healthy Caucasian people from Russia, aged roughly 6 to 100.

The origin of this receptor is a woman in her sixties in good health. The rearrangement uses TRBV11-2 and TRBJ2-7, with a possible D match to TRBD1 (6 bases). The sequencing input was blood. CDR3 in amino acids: CASSSDSHPYEQYF. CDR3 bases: TGTGCCAGCAGCTCGGACAGCCACCCCTACGAGCAGTACTTC.